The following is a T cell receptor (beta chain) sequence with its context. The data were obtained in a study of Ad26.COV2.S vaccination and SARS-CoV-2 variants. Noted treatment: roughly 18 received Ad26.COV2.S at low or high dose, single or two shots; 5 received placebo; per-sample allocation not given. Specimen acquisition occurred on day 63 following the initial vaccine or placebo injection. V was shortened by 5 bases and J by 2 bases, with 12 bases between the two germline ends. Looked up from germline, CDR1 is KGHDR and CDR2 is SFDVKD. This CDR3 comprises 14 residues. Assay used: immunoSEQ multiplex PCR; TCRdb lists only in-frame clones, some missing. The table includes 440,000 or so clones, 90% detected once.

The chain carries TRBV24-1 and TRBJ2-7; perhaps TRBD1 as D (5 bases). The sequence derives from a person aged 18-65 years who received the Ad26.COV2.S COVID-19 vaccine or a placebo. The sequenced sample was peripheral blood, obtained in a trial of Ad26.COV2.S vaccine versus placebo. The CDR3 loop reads CATSAARVPYEQYF. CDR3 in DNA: TGTGCCACCAGTGCGGCCAGGGTCCCCTACGAGCAGTACTTC.